This T cell receptor beta chain emerged from a study of blood T cell repertoires in COVID-19 (dated by TCRdb to 2020 to 2021). A note on the overall study: The collaborator samples originated in the United States, Italy and Spain and spanned the acute and convalescent phases of COVID-19. A de-identified subject ID, COVID-19 status, age in years and sex were almost always included in the sample metadata. The repertoires were released in a freely available public database intended as a resource for research on the immune response to SARS-CoV-2. Samples came from the ongoing ImmuneRACE study (first 160 participants) plus 1,254 subjects from 6 global collaborators. The prospective study material was composed of cDNA or gDNA derived from T cells, B-cell-depleted T cells, or PBMCs. Where available, HLA class I and class II types were obtained from metadata supplied by the sample provider rather than from assay-based typing. Subjects who had been exposed to COVID-19, were actively infected with it, or had recovered from it provided the deeply sampled blood TCRbeta repertoires that made up the dataset.

TCRbeta CDR3 regions were amplified from genomic DNA using the immunoSEQ Assay, a bias-controlled multiplex PCR. Processing in the source paper ran as follows. Nucleated cell counts per sample were estimated from amplification of reference gene primers within the assay. Sequence reads were collapsed and filtered to measure the absolute abundance of every unique TCRbeta CDR3 rearrangement. For each sample, productive Simpson clonality was calculated by taking the square root of Simpson's diversity index across productive rearrangements. This is the immuneACCESS table as TCRdb keeps it, with only in-frame sequences that have V and J called. A part of the clones is gone; compared with another copy, unresolved V genes explain less than half, and the rest is unexplained. V and J calls and clone size follow that table, whereas D and trimming were derived from the DNA. A total of under 450,000 clones appear in this sample, about 89% of them only once. The top ten clones comprise 1% to 1.5% of the sample.

What the study reported, not specific to this receptor: The amount of clinical and demographic metadata varied by source and participant and was provided uncurated.

The CDR3 has 14 amino acids, counting the end cysteine and phenylalanine. Only the CDR3 portion is preserved as DNA: 42 bases, with reading frame beginning at the first base. V is cut back by 4 bases and J by 1 base, with 7 bases in the junction unmatched. CDR1 and CDR2, per the germline V gene (reference sequence), are GTSNPN and SVGIG. Participants in the prospective study were aged roughly 18 to 89 years, lived in 24 United States geographic areas, and enrolled through a virtual design. Cohort assignment in the prospective study relied on participant-reported clinical history from a screening survey and a study questionnaire. For ImmuneRACE Cohort 3, a participant was defined as recovered based on two consecutive negative NP/OP PCR tests, clearance by a healthcare professional, or resolution of symptoms. In the prospective study, mobile phlebotomists collected whole blood, serum and a nasopharyngeal or oropharyngeal swab from each participant. Additional blood draws and questionnaires over an approximately two-month period could optionally be provided by prospective study participants. Prospective study blood samples were shipped either frozen or at room temperature before DNA extraction.

Comment on this clone: Its target antigen remains unknown. Per-base quality was not reported, and no clone a single base away is much larger than it.

Sequenced material: PBMCs or T cells enriched from blood (not recorded which). The source is a young man who had recovered from COVID-19. The sequence joins TRBV30 to TRBJ2-7, and 7 junction bases match TRBD2. The CDR3: CAWTQGGSSYEQYF. The sequenced DNA is TGTGCCTGGACCCAGGGAGGGAGTTCCTACGAGCAGTACTTC.